This paragraph reports one T cell receptor (beta chain). The CDR3 regions of TCR beta were amplified from RNA transcripts. The study used the HTBI primer set for a first-round RT-PCR of the TCR CDR3. One entry per CDR3 protein, called by TCRdb with MiXCR from the multiplex PCR reads. The sample has 380,000 or so distinct CDR3 sequences; 15% to 20% are singletons. Germline V gene lookup returns CDR1 LGHNT and CDR2 FRNRAP. Trimming left V 0 bases short and J 2 bases short, with 7 bases between. The CDR3 extends over 14 amino acids. The data stem from a study of T cells in Graves' hyperthyroidism and ophthalmopathy.

The receptor comes from a woman aged 18-29 years with Graves' hyperthyroidism. The sample comprised blood. The chain links TRBV12-5 to TRBJ1-2; no clear D gene. CDR3 in DNA: TGTGCTAGTGGTTTGGTTCCAGAAAACTATGGCTACACCTTC. As protein: CASGLVPENYGYTF.